The 2 T cell receptor beta chains below come from one sample, sequenced in a study of blood T cell repertoires in COVID-19. The protocol was immunoSEQ multiplex PCR, while the TCRdb copy is restricted to in-frame clones and leaves out a portion. The sample holds 150,000 to 190,000 clones, more than 75% seen once. Sequencing was done on a sample of peripheral blood. The receptors stem from a woman aged 60-75 years with COVID-19, enrolled during active disease.

The chain uses TRBV7-2 and TRBJ1-5, with D maybe TRBD1 (5 bases). V dropped 2 bases and J dropped 3 bases, with 11 bases sitting between them. Germline V gene sequence: CDR1 SGHTA, CDR2 FQGNSA. This CDR3 is built from 15 residues. The CDR3: CASSLSGNNNQPQHF. For the CDR3, the DNA is TGTGCCAGCAGCTTATCAGGGAATAACAATCAGCCCCAGCATTTT.

The V call is TRBV7-2, the J call TRBJ1-6, with 9 bases aligning to TRBD1. Germline V gives CDR1 SGHTA, CDR2 FQGNSA. This CDR3 spans 17 amino acids. J gave up 1 base and V 5 bases, and 6 bases lay outside the gene matches. CDR3 in amino acids: CASSPGTGRSYNSPLHF. CDR3 bases: TGTGCCAGCAGCCCCGGGACAGGGCGATCCTATAATTCACCCCTCCACTTT.